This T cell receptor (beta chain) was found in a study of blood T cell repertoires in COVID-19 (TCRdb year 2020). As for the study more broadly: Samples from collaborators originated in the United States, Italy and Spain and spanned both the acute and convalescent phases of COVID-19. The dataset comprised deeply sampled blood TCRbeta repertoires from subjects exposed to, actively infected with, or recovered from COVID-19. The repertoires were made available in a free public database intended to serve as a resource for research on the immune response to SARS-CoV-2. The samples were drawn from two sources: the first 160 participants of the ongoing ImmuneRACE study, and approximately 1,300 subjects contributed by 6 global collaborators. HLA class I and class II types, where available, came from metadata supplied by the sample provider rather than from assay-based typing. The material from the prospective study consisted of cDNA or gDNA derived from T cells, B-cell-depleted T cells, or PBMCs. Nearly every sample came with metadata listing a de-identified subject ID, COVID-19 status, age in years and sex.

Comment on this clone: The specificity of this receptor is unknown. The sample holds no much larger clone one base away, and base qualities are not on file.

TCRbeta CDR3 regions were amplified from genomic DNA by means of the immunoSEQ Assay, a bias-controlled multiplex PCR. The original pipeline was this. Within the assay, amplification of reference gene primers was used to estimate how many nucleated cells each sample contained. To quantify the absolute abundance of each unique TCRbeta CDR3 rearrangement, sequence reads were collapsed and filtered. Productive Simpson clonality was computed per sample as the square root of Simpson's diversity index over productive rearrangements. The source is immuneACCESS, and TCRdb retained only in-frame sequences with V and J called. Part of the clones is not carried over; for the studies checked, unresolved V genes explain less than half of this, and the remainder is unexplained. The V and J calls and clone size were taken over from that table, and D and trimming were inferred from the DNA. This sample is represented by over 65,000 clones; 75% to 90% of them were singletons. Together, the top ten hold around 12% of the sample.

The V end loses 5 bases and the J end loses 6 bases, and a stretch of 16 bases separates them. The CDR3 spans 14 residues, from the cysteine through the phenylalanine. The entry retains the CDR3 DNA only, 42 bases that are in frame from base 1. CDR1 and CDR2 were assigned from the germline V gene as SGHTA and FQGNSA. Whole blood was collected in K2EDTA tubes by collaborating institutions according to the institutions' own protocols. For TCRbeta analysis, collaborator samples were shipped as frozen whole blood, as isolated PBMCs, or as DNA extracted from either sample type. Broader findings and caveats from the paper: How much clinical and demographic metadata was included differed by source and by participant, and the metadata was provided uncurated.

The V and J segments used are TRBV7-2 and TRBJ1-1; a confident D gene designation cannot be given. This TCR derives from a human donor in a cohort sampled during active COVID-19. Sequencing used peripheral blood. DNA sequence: TGTGCCAGCAGCAGAGGAGGGATTAACCCTGAAGCTTTCTTT. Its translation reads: CASSRGGINPEAFF.